Each of the 15 T cell receptor beta chains below was sequenced from the same sample in a study of CD8+ T cells in alopecia areata. RNA extraction and reverse transcription yielded cDNA as sequencing template. The method was immunoSEQ multiplex PCR; TCRdb's version includes in-frame clones alone and lacks a portion of them. The sample holds roughly 150,000 clones, 45% to 60% seen once. Material for sequencing was CD4+ T cells sorted from blood. All receptors derive from a human donor in good health.

The V and J genes are TRBV10-3 and TRBJ2-7, with a possible D match to TRBD1 (5 bases). From germline, CDR1 is ENHRY and CDR2 SYGVKD. CDR3 length equals 13 residues. V gave up 8 bases and J gave up 3 bases, with 14 bases separating them. For the CDR3, the DNA is TGTGCCATCTCCTCCGACAGATTCTACGAGCAGTACTTC. Amino acids: CAISSDRFYEQYF.

This clone appeared once. V is TRBV6-5 and J is TRBJ1-1; a possible D gene is TRBD1 (5 bases). CDR3 length: 15 residues. Trimming shortened V by 6 bases and J by 4 bases, and 18 bases separated the two germline ends. Germline-derived CDR1 and CDR2 are MNHEY and SVGAGI. The CDR3 sequence: CASRPNFRGGTEAFF. In nucleotides, the CDR3 is TGTGCCAGCAGACCAAACTTCCGCGGGGGCACTGAAGCTTTCTTT.

This clone was observed a handful of times. The CDR3 sequence is CARQGNQPQHF. DNA of the CDR3: TGTGCCAGACAGGGGAATCAGCCCCAGCATTTT. V is TRBV28 and J is TRBJ1-5, with 7 bases matching TRBD1. Unmatched junction bases numbered 0, after V lost 9 bases and J lost 4 bases. The CDR3 has 11 residues. The germline gives CDR1 MDHEN, CDR2 SYDVKM.

This clone showed up just a few times. This chain uses TRBV10-1 with TRBJ2-7, with D maybe TRBD1 (5 bases). V gave up 0 bases and J gave up 4 bases, with 10 bases separating them. The CDR3 contains 14 residues. Germline V gives CDR1 WNHNN, CDR2 SYGVQD (reference sequence). For the CDR3, the DNA is TGCGCCAGCAGTGAGTCGACAGTACCTTACGAGCAGTACTTC. It specifies CASSESTVPYEQYF.

This chain joins TRBV9 and TRBJ1-2, with D maybe TRBD1 (5 bases). The ends were cut back, 3 bases at V and 7 bases at J, with 19 bases in the middle. The CDR3 covers 15 residues. The germline V gene encodes CDR1 SGDLS and CDR2 YYNGEE. The DNA of the CDR3 is TGTGCCAGCAGCGCCGTGGTTAGCATGGGGACTGGCTACACCTTC. Translation: CASSAVVSMGTGYTF. The full variable domain, in which reference TRBV9 and TRBJ1-2 provide the parts outside the CDR3, is DSGVTQTPKHLITATGQRVTLRCSPRSGDLSVYWYQQSLDQGLQFLIQYYNGEERAKGNILERFSAQQFPDLHSELNLSSLELGDSALYFCASSAVVSMGTGYTFGSGTRLTVV.

This clone came up once. V gene TRBV7-8 combines with J gene TRBJ2-5; TRBD2 agrees at 10 bases. J gave up 7 bases and V 1 base, and 9 bases lay outside the gene matches. Germline V gene sequence: CDR1 SGHVS, CDR2 FQNEAQ. The CDR3 runs to 16 residues. The CDR3 sequence: CASSLGAGGSQGTQYF. Written as DNA, the CDR3 is TGTGCCAGCAGCTTAGGAGCGGGAGGGAGCCAGGGGACCCAGTACTTC.

The V and J genes are TRBV11-3 and TRBJ2-7; 9 bases align to TRBD2. Per germline, CDR1 SGHNT and CDR2 YENEEA. V lost 3 bases to trimming and J lost 8 bases; unmatched junction nucleotides: 11. The CDR3 spans 15 residues. CDR3 sequence (DNA): TGTGCCAGCAGCTTGCTCCTAGCGGGGAAGACGAAGCAGTACTTC. The encoded protein is CASSLLLAGKTKQYF.

The rearrangement joins TRBV29-1 to TRBJ2-5; no clear D. CDR1 and CDR2 (germline): SQVTM, ANQGSEA. The CDR3 spans 12 residues. V was clipped by 6 bases and J by 5 bases, with 13 bases between them. The chain's CDR3 is CSVNLVGETQYF. CDR3 nucleotides: TGCAGCGTGAACCTAGTCGGGGAGACCCAGTACTTC.

The chain employs TRBV7-3 and TRBJ2-1, with D unresolved. Trimming removed 2 bases from V and 4 bases from J, with 6 bases in between. CDR1 and CDR2 (germline): SGHTA, FQGTGA. The CDR3 has 13 residues. The CDR3 is CASSLGQYNEQFF. The CDR3 region has the DNA TGTGCCAGCAGCTTAGGGCAATACAATGAGCAGTTCTTC.

The J gene is TRBJ2-5, the V gene TRBV29-1; D possibly corresponds to TRBD2 (5 bases). CDR1 is SQVTM and CDR2 is ANQGSEA in the germline V gene. Deletions cut 4 bases from V and 5 bases from J, with 11 bases between. The CDR3 loop spans 12 amino acids. The CDR3 loop is CSVGYSGETQYF. The CDR3 nucleotides read TGCAGCGTTGGTTATTCGGGGGAGACCCAGTACTTC.

This clone was observed a few times. The same CDR3 is also encoded by other DNA sequences in this sample. The chain has TRBV7-9 and TRBJ2-3; D unresolved. This CDR3 spans 11 amino acids. Germline CDR1 SEHNR, CDR2 FQNEAQ (reference sequence). V was trimmed by 4 bases and J by 2 bases, leaving 1 base between them. This chain's CDR3 is CASSSTDTQYF. The CDR3, as DNA: TGTGCCAGCAGCTCCACAGATACGCAGTATTTT. Full variable domain (outside the CDR3, taken from reference TRBV7-9 and TRBJ2-3): DTGVSQNPRHKITKRGQNVTFRCDPISEHNRLYWYRQTLGQGPEFLTYFQNEAQLEKSRLLSDRFSAERPKGSFSTLEIQRTEQGDSAMYLCASSSTDTQYFGPGTRLTVL.

The V call is TRBV29-1, the J call TRBJ2-1, with D perhaps TRBD1 (5 bases). This CDR3 comprises 14 residues. V lost 6 bases and J 4 bases, leaving 16 bases between the germline ends. Germline-derived CDR1 and CDR2 are SQVTM and ANQGSEA. The CDR3, as DNA: TGCAGCGTCAGGACATCAGGCCAATACAATGAGCAGTTCTTC. Its protein product is CSVRTSGQYNEQFF.

This clone was detected only a few times. This sequence joins TRBV19 and TRBJ2-1, with TRBD2 identical over 10 bases. V gave up 5 bases and J gave up 6 bases; unmatched junction bases: 13. Germline V gene data show CDR1 as LNHDA and CDR2 as SQIVND (reference sequence). The CDR3 has 17 amino acids. The CDR3 protein is CASSLRHLASGGNEQFF. The CDR3 DNA sequence: TGTGCCAGTAGTCTGAGGCATCTGGCTAGCGGGGGCAATGAGCAGTTCTTC.

CDR3 sequence (DNA): TGCGCCAGCATTTCTTTTAGGAATGAGCAGTTCTTC. Translation gives CASISFRNEQFF. V and J are TRBV4-1 and TRBJ2-1, with unresolved D. V lost 7 bases and J lost 7, with 11 bases in between. The germline CDR1 and CDR2 sequences are MGHRA and YSYEKL. The CDR3 is 12 amino acids.

This chain links TRBV2 with TRBJ2-3; the D gene is possibly TRBD2 (5 bases). This CDR3 contains 14 residues. Germline CDR1 and CDR2: SNHLY and FYNNEI. Trimming left V 8 bases short and J 2 bases short, with 14 bases between. CDR3 in amino acids: CASSRRYSTDTQYF. DNA for the CDR3: TGTGCCAGCTCCCGGAGGTACTCCACAGATACGCAGTATTTT.